A selection of T cell receptor beta chains follows, all from one sample in a study of blood T cell repertoires in COVID-19. Produced via immunoSEQ multiplex PCR; TCRdb's table is partial and in-frame only. The data contain about 130,000 clones, 70% to 85% of them singletons. The sample taken for sequencing was peripheral blood. The receptors come from a woman between 45 and 65 years old with acute or convalescent COVID-19. The CDR3 runs from the conserved cysteine through the conserved F or W. The order of the fields is clone size, D gene, J gene, V gene, CDR3 DNA, CDR3 protein. D genes are given only for firm matches. Rows may omit the clone size; those that give it use once, few, many or a size class.

abundance: few
d_gene: TRBD2
j_gene: TRBJ2-7
v_gene: TRBV18
CDR3nt: TGTGCCAGCTCATCCAGGGAGGGCTCCTACGAGCAGTACTTC
CDR3aa: CASSSREGSYEQYF

abundance: few
d_gene: .
j_gene: TRBJ1-1
v_gene: TRBV19
CDR3nt: TGTGCCAGTAGTAGATACAACCTCGATGAAGCTTTCTTT
CDR3aa: CASSRYNLDEAFF

abundance: .
d_gene: .
j_gene: TRBJ1-2
v_gene: TRBV2
CDR3nt: TGTGCCAGCAGCGCCGACAGCCTTCTTGGCTACACCTTC
CDR3aa: CASSADSLLGYTF

abundance: .
d_gene: TRBD1
j_gene: TRBJ1-1
v_gene: TRBV19
CDR3nt: TGTGCCAGTAGGAGCCAGGGGGCTGAAGCTTTCTTT
CDR3aa: CASRSQGAEAFF

abundance: .
d_gene: TRBD1
j_gene: TRBJ1-4
v_gene: TRBV5-1
CDR3nt: TGCGCCAGCAGCTTGATTGGGACAGGGCTTTCGAATGAAAAACTGTTTTTT
CDR3aa: CASSLIGTGLSNEKLFF

abundance: .
d_gene: .
j_gene: TRBJ2-5
v_gene: TRBV12-2
CDR3nt: TGTGCAAGTCGCTTAGCGGCGTCGAGGACAGGACCTCAAGAGACCCAGTACTTC
CDR3aa: CASRLAASRTGPQETQYF

abundance: .
d_gene: TRBD1
j_gene: TRBJ1-2
v_gene: TRBV11-2
CDR3nt: TGTGCCAGCAGCCAAATTTGGGACAGGGCGTTCTATGGCTACACCTTC
CDR3aa: CASSQIWDRAFYGYTF

abundance: .
d_gene: .
j_gene: TRBJ1-6
v_gene: TRBV18
CDR3nt: TGTGCCAGCTCTCAGGGGCCGGTTAATTCACCCCTCCACTTT
CDR3aa: CASSQGPVNSPLHF

abundance: .
d_gene: .
j_gene: TRBJ2-7
v_gene: TRBV3-1/TRBV3-2
CDR3nt: TGTGCCAGCAGCCAACGCGGACAGTCACCCTTTTTAGACGAGCAGTACTTC
CDR3aa: CASSQRGQSPFLDEQYF

abundance: .
d_gene: TRBD1
j_gene: TRBJ2-3
v_gene: TRBV30
CDR3nt: TGTGCCTGGAGTGAGATGGACAGGGACACAGATACGCAGTATTTT
CDR3aa: CAWSEMDRDTDTQYF

abundance: .
d_gene: TRBD1
j_gene: TRBJ1-1
v_gene: TRBV19
CDR3nt: TGTGCCAGTAGCCAGGGACAGGGAGCTTTTGTTGGCACTGAAGCTTTCTTT
CDR3aa: CASSQGQGAFVGTEAFF

abundance: .
d_gene: .
j_gene: TRBJ1-2
v_gene: TRBV5-1
CDR3nt: TGCGCCAGCAGCTTCGGAACAGAGAACTATGGCTACACCTTC
CDR3aa: CASSFGTENYGYTF

abundance: .
d_gene: TRBD1
j_gene: TRBJ1-1
v_gene: TRBV6-5
CDR3nt: TGTGCCAGCAGTTACTCAGCGACAGGGGCGGGCACTGAAGCTTTCTTT
CDR3aa: CASSYSATGAGTEAFF

abundance: .
d_gene: .
j_gene: TRBJ2-1
v_gene: TRBV18
CDR3nt: TGTGCCAGCTCACCTACTTTAATGGGGGCCAACAATGAGCAGTTCTTC
CDR3aa: CASSPTLMGANNEQFF

abundance: once
d_gene: TRBD1
j_gene: TRBJ2-1
v_gene: TRBV9
CDR3nt: TGTGCCAGCAGCTTGAGGGGGCAGTCCTCCTACAATGAGCAGTTCTTC
CDR3aa: CASSLRGQSSYNEQFF

abundance: .
d_gene: .
j_gene: TRBJ2-1
v_gene: TRBV27
CDR3nt: TGTGCCAGCAGTCCGGTTGGCTCCTACAATGAGCAGTTCTTC
CDR3aa: CASSPVGSYNEQFF

abundance: .
d_gene: .
j_gene: TRBJ1-2
v_gene: TRBV12-5
CDR3nt: TGTGCTAGTGGTTTGGTAACGACAGAGGGCTACACCTTC
CDR3aa: CASGLVTTEGYTF

abundance: .
d_gene: TRBD2
j_gene: TRBJ2-7
v_gene: TRBV27
CDR3nt: TGTGCCAGCAGTTTGAGCCCCCCCTCACTAGCGGGGTATTTCGAGCAGTACTTC
CDR3aa: CASSLSPPSLAGYFEQYF

abundance: .
d_gene: .
j_gene: TRBJ2-2
v_gene: TRBV27
CDR3nt: TGTGCCAGCAGTTTTGCCGGGGCCGGGGGCACCGGGGAGCTGTTTTTT
CDR3aa: CASSFAGAGGTGELFF

abundance: .
d_gene: TRBD1
j_gene: TRBJ1-2
v_gene: TRBV3-1/TRBV3-2
CDR3nt: TGTGCCAGCAGCCAAGCGTCGGGGACAGGGAATGGCTACACCTTC
CDR3aa: CASSQASGTGNGYTF